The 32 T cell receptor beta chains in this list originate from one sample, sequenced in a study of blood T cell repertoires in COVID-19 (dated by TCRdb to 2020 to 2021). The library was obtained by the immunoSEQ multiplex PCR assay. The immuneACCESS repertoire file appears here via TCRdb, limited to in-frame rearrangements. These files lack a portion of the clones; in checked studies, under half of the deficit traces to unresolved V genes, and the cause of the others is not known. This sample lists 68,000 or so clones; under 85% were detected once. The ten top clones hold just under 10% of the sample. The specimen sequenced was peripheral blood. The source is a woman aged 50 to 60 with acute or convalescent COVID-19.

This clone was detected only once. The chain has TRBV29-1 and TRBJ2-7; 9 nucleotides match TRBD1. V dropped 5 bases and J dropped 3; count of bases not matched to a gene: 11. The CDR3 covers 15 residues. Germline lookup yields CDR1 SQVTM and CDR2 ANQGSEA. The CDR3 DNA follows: TGCAGCGTTCGCGGCCGGGGGGACAGGGACTACGAGCAGTACTTC. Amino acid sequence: CSVRGRGDRDYEQYF.

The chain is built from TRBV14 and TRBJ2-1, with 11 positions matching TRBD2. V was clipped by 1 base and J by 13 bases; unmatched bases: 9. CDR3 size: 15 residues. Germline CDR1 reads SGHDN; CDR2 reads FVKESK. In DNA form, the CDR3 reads TGTGCCAGCAGCCAAGTAGGGCTAGCGGGGGGCCGTCAGTTCTTC. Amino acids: CASSQVGLAGGRQFF.

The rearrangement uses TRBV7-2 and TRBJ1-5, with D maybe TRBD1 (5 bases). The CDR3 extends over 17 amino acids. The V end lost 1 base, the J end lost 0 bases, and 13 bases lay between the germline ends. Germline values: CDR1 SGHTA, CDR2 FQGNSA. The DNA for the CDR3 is TGTGCCAGCAGCTTAGTGGACAACAGGTATAGCAATCAGCCCCAGCATTTT. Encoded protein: CASSLVDNRYSNQPQHF.

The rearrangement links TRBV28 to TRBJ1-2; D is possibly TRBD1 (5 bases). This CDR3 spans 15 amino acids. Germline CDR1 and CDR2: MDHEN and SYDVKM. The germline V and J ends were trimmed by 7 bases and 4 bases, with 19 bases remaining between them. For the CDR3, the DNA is TGTGCCAGCACTGAACGGGGGGGTCCGGGCTATGGCTACACCTTC. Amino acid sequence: CASTERGGPGYGYTF.

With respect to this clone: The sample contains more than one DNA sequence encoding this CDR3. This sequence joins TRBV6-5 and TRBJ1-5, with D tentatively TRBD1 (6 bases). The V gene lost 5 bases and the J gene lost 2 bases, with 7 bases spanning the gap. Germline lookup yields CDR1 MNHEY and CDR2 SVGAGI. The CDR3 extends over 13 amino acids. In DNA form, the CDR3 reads TGTGCCAGCAGTAGGACAGGCAATCAGCCCCAGCATTTT. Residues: CASSRTGNQPQHF.

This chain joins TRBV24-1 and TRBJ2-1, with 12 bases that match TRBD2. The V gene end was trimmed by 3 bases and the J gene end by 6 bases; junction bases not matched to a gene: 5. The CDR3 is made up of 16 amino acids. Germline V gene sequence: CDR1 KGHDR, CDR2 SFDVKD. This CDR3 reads CATSDLLLAGGNEQFF. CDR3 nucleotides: TGTGCCACCAGTGATCTGTTACTAGCGGGAGGCAATGAGCAGTTCTTC.

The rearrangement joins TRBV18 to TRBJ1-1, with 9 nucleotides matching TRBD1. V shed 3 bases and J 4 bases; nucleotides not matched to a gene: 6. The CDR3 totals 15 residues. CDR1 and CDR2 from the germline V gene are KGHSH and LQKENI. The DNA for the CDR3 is TGTGCCAGCTCACCGACGGGACAGGGAGGCACTGAAGCTTTCTTT. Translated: CASSPTGQGGTEAFF.

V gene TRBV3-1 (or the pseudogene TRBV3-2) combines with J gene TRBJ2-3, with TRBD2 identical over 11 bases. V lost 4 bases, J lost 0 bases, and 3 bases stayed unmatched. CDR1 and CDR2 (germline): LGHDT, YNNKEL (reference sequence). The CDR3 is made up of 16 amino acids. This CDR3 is CASSRWTSGSTDTQYF. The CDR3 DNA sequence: TGTGCCAGCAGCCGTTGGACTAGCGGGAGCACAGATACGCAGTATTTT.

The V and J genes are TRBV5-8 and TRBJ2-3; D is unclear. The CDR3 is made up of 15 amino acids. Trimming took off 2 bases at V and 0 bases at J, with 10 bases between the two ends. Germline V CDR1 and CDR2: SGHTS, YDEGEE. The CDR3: CASSFSRLSTDTQYF. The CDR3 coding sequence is TGTGCCAGCAGCTTCTCTAGGCTTAGCACAGATACGCAGTATTTT.

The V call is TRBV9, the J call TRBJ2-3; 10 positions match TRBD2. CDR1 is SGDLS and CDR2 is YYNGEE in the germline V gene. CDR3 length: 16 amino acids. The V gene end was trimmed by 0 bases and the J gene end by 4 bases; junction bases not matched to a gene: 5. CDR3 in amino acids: CASSVDLAGASDTQYF. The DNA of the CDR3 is TGTGCCAGCAGCGTAGACCTAGCGGGAGCTTCAGATACGCAGTATTTT.

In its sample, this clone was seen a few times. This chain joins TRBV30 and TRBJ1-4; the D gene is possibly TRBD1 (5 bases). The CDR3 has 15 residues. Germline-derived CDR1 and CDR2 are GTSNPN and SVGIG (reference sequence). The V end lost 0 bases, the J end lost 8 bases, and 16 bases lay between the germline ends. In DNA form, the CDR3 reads TGTGCCTGGAGTGTTTTTAGGCAGGGTCCAGAAAAACTGTTTTTT. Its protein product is CAWSVFRQGPEKLFF.

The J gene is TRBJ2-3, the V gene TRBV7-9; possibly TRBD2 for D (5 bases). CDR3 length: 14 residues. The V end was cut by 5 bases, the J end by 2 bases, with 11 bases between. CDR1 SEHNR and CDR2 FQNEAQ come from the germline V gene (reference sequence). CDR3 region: CASSVSAFTDTQYF. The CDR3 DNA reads TGTGCCAGCAGCGTTAGCGCCTTCACAGATACGCAGTATTTT.

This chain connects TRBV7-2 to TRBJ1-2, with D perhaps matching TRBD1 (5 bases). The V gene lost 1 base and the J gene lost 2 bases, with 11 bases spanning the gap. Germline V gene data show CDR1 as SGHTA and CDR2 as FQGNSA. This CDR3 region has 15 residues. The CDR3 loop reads CASSLESGLNYGYTF. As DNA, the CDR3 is TGTGCCAGCAGCTTAGAGTCAGGGCTAAACTATGGCTACACCTTC. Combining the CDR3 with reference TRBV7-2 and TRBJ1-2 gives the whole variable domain GAGVSQSPSNKVTEKGKDVELRCDPISGHTALYWYRQSLGQGLEFLIYFQGNSAPDKSGLPSDRFSAERTGGSVSTLTIQRTQQEDSAVYLCASSLESGLNYGYTFGSGTRLTVV.

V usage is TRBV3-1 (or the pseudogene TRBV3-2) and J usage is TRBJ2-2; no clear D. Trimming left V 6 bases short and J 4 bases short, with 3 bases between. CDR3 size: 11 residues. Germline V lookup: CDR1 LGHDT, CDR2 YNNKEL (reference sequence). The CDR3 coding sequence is TGTGCCAGCAGACTCACCGGGGAGCTGTTTTTT. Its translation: CASRLTGELFF.

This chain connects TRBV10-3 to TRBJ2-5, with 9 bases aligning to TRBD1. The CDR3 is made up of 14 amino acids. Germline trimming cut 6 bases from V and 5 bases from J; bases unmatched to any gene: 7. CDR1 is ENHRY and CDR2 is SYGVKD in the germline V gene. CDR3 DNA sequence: TGTGCCATCAGCCCCGGGACAGGGCCGGAGACCCAGTACTTC. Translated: CAISPGTGPETQYF.

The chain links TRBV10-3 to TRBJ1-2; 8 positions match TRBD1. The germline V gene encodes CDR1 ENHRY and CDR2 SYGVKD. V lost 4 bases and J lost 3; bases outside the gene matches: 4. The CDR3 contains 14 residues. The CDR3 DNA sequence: TGTGCCATCAGTGCGGCGACAGGGGACTATGGCTACACCTTC. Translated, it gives CAISAATGDYGYTF.

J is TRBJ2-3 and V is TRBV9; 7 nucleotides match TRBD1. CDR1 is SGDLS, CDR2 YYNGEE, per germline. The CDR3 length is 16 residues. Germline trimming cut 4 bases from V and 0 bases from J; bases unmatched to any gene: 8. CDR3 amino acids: CASSTYRGSSTDTQYF. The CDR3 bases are TGTGCCAGCAGCACATACAGGGGCTCTAGCACAGATACGCAGTATTTT. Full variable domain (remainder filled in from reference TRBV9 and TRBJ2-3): DSGVTQTPKHLITATGQRVTLRCSPRSGDLSVYWYQQSLDQGLQFLIQYYNGEERAKGNILERFSAQQFPDLHSELNLSSLELGDSALYFCASSTYRGSSTDTQYFGPGTRLTVL.

CDR3 sequence (DNA): TGTGCCAGCAGTGATCTCTACTCTGGGGCCAACGTCCTGACTTTC. Encoded protein: CASSDLYSGANVLTF. The gene calls are TRBV2 and TRBJ2-6; D gene uncertain. CDR3 length: 15 residues. Trimming took 3 bases from V and 0 from J, leaving 6 bases between them. In germline, CDR1 is SNHLY, CDR2 FYNNEI. Looking up the rest from reference TRBV2 and TRBJ2-6 gives the full variable domain: EPEVTQTPSHQVTQMGQEVILRCVPISNHLYFYWYRQILGQKVEFLVSFYNNEISEKSEIFDDQFSVERPDGSNFTLKIRSTKLEDSAMYFCASSDLYSGANVLTFGAGSRLTVL.

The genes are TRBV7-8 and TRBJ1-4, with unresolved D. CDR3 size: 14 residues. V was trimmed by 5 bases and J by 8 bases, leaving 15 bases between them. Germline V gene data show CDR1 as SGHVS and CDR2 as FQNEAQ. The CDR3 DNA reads TGTGCCAGCAGCCCTATTCTCTCGAGGGAAAAACTGTTTTTT. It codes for CASSPILSREKLFF.

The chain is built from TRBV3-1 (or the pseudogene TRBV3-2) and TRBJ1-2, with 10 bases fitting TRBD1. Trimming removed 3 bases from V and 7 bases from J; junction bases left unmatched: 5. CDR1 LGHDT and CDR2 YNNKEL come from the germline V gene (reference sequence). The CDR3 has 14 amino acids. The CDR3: CASSQEGTGVGYTF. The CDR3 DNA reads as TGTGCCAGCAGCCAGGAGGGGACAGGGGTTGGCTACACCTTC.

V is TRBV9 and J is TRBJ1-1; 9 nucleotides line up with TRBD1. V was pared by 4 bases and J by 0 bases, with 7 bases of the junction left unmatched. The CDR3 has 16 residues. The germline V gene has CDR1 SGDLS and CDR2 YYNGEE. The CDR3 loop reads CASSPPGQGMNTEAFF. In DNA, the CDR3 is TGTGCCAGCAGCCCACCGGGACAGGGAATGAACACTGAAGCTTTCTTT.

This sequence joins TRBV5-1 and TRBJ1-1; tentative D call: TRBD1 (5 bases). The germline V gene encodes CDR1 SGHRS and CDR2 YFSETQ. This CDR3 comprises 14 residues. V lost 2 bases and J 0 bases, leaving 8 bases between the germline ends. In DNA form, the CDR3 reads TGCGCCAGCAGCTTACAGGCTTTGAACACTGAAGCTTTCTTT. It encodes CASSLQALNTEAFF.

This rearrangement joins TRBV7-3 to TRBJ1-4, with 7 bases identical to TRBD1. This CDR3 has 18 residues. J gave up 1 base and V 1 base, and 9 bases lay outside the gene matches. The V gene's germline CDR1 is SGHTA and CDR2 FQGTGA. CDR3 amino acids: CASSLNRQGSGTNEKLFF. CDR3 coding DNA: TGTGCCAGCAGCTTAAACAGACAGGGCTCGGGAACTAATGAAAAACTGTTTTTT.

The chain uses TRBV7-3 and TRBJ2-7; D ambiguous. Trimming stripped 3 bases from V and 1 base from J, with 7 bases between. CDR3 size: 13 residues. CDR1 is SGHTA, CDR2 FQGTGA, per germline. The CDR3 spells CASSFARSYEQYF. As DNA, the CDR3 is TGTGCCAGCAGCTTCGCGAGATCCTACGAGCAGTACTTC.

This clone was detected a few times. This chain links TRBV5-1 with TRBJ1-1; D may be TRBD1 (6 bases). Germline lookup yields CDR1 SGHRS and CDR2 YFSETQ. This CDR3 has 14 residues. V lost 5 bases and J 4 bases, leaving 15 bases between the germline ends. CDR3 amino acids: CASRTGGAGTEAFF. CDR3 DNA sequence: TGCGCCAGCAGAACCGGGGGGGCAGGCACTGAAGCTTTCTTT. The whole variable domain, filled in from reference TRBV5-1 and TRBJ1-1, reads KAGVTQTPRYLIKTRGQQVTLSCSPISGHRSVSWYQQTPGQGLQFLFEYFSETQRNKGNFPGRFSGRQFSNSRSEMNVSTLELGDSALYLCASRTGGAGTEAFFGQGTRLTVV.

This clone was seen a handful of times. The CDR3 nucleotides read TGCGCCAGCAGCCAAGAAAAGGGGTATGGCGAGCAGTACTTC. It yields the protein CASSQEKGYGEQYF. This chain uses TRBV4-1 with TRBJ2-7; possibly TRBD1 for D (5 bases). V shed 0 bases and J shed 6 bases, with 12 bases lying between them. Germline CDR1 is MGHRA and CDR2 is YSYEKL. CDR3 length equals 14 residues.

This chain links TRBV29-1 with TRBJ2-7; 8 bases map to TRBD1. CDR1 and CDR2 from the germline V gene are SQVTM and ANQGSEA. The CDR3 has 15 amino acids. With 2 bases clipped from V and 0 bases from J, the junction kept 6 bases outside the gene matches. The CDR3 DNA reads TGCAGCGTTGAAATCGGACAGGGAAGCTCCTACGAGCAGTACTTC. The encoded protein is CSVEIGQGSSYEQYF.

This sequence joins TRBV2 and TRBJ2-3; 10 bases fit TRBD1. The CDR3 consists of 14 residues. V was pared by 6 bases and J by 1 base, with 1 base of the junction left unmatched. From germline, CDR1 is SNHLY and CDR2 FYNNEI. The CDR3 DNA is TGTGCCAGCAGGGGACAGGGGCGCACAGATACGCAGTATTTT. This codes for CASRGQGRTDTQYF.

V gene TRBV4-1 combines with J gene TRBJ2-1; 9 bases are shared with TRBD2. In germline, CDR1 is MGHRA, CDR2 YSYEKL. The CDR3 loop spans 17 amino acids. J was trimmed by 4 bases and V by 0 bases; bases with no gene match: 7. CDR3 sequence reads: CASSQDWVAGVYNEQFF. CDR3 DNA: TGCGCCAGCAGCCAAGATTGGGTAGCGGGAGTATACAATGAGCAGTTCTTC.

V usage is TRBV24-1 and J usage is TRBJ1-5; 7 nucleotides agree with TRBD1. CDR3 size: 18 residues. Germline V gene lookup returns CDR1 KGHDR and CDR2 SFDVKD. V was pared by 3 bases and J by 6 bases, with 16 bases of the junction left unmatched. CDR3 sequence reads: CATSDPEVTGYGGQPQHF. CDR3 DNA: TGTGCCACCAGTGATCCAGAAGTGACAGGGTACGGGGGTCAGCCCCAGCATTTT.

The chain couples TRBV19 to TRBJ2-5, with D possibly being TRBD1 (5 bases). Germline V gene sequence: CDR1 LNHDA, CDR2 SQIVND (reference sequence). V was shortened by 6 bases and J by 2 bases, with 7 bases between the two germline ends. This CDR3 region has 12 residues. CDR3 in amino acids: CASRGEQETQYF. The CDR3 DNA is TGTGCCAGTAGAGGGGAACAAGAGACCCAGTACTTC.

The CDR3 loop is CASSVGQSQETQYF. The DNA of the CDR3 is TGTGCCAGCAGCGTAGGACAGTCCCAAGAGACCCAGTACTTC. The gene calls are TRBV9 and TRBJ2-5, with D tentatively TRBD1 (5 bases). The length of the CDR3 is 14 residues. From germline, CDR1 is SGDLS and CDR2 YYNGEE. With 0 bases removed from V and 1 base from J, the gap between germline ends came to 7 bases.